This T cell receptor (beta chain) was sequenced during a study of Ad26.COV2.S vaccination and SARS-CoV-2 variants. Looking at the study overall: Administration of Ad26.COV2.S was intramuscular, either once or twice 56 days apart. Study outcomes and limitations: Participants in the vaccine arm had higher spike-specific TCR breadth; placebo recipients had lower.

The CDR3 loop spans 17 amino acids. Germline CDR1 is KGHSH and CDR2 is LQKENI. Trimming removed 5 bases from V and 4 bases from J, with 18 bases in between. Treatment meaning: some 20 received Ad26.COV2.S at low or high dose, single or two shots; roughly five received placebo; per-sample allocation not given. Day 63 following the first vaccine or placebo injection was when the samples were taken. A remark on this clone: Its cognate antigen is unknown.

The data were produced by immunoSEQ multiplex PCR, yet TCRdb's version contains in-frame clones alone and is incomplete. The data show 400,000 to 450,000 clones, more than 80% seen once. Sequencing used peripheral blood, obtained in a trial of Ad26.COV2.S vaccine versus placebo. V is TRBV18 and J is TRBJ1-6; D ambiguous. The receptor was derived from a person between 18 and 60 years old who received the Ad26.COV2.S COVID-19 vaccine or a placebo. CDR3 nucleotide sequence: TGTGCCAGCTCAGCGAATCCGGACGGTCCATATAATTCACCCCTCCACTTT. This encodes CASSANPDGPYNSPLHF. The full variable domain, completed using reference TRBV18 and TRBJ1-6, is NAGVMQNPRHLVRRRGQEARLRCSPMKGHSHVYWYRQLPEEGLKFMVYLQKENIIDESGMPKERFSAEFPKEGPSILRIQQVVRGDSAAYFCASSANPDGPYNSPLHFGNGTRLTVT.